The 14 T cell receptor beta chains reported below all come from one sample, sequenced in a study of PD-L1 blockade in urothelial cancer. Assay: immunoSEQ multiplex PCR; the TCRdb copy retains only in-frame clones and omits some. Of approximately 51,000 clones listed, around 85% are singletons. The material was PBMCs, obtained around atezolizumab (anti-PD-L1) treatment. The source is a man aged 60-69 years with urothelial cancer.

This chain links TRBV5-1 with TRBJ2-2; D is possibly TRBD2 (5 bases). The CDR3 has 16 residues. CDR1 SGHRS and CDR2 YFSETQ come from the germline V gene. Trimming left V 0 bases short and J 0 bases short, with 9 bases between. The CDR3 loop is CASSLGAGTNTGELFF. The CDR3 region has the DNA TGCGCCAGCAGCTTGGGGGCGGGCACGAACACCGGGGAGCTGTTTTTT. The full variable domain, in which reference TRBV5-1 and TRBJ2-2 provide the parts outside the CDR3, is KAGVTQTPRYLIKTRGQQVTLSCSPISGHRSVSWYQQTPGQGLQFLFEYFSETQRNKGNFPGRFSGRQFSNSRSEMNVSTLELGDSALYLCASSLGAGTNTGELFFGEGSRLTVL.

V and J are TRBV7-8 and TRBJ2-7; D gene ambiguous. V dropped 5 bases and J dropped 7 bases, with 21 bases sitting between them. CDR1 is SGHVS and CDR2 is FQNEAQ in the germline V gene. This CDR3 is built from 15 residues. DNA of the CDR3: TGTGCCAGCAGCCCCCCCCTGGTCTCGGGTGAGGAGCAGTACTTC. Translated, it gives CASSPPLVSGEEQYF.

This clone was seen a few times. The chain couples TRBV7-8 to TRBJ2-4, with D possibly TRBD2 on 6 matching bases. V was clipped by 5 bases and J by 0 bases, with 14 bases between them. The CDR3 is 16 amino acids. Germline V gene lookup returns CDR1 SGHVS and CDR2 FQNEAQ. The CDR3 loop reads CASSATSGLAKNIQYF. DNA for the CDR3: TGTGCCAGCAGCGCAACGAGCGGGCTAGCCAAAAACATTCAGTACTTC.

The chain has TRBV19 and TRBJ2-4, with TRBD2 as a possible D gene (6 bases). Germline values: CDR1 LNHDA, CDR2 SQIVND (reference sequence). The CDR3 consists of 14 residues. V lost 0 bases to trimming and J lost 8 bases, with 11 bases between them. The CDR3 sequence: CASSIELARDIQYF. CDR3 nucleotides: TGTGCCAGTAGTATAGAACTAGCCCGTGACATTCAGTACTTC. Full variable domain (missing parts from reference TRBV19 and TRBJ2-4): DGGITQSPKYLFRKEGQNVTLSCEQNLNHDAMYWYRQDPGQGLRLIYYSQIVNDFQKGDIAEGYSVSREKKESFPLTVTSAQKNPTAFYLCASSIELARDIQYFGAGTRLSVL.

The rearrangement uses TRBV6-5 and TRBJ2-1, with D maybe TRBD2 (6 bases). V gave up 9 bases and J gave up 0 bases, with 12 bases separating them. The CDR3 spans 14 residues. Germline-derived CDR1 and CDR2 are MNHEY and SVGAGI. DNA for the CDR3: TGTGCCAGACATAGCGGAAGCTCCTACAATGAGCAGTTCTTC. It specifies CARHSGSSYNEQFF.

The rearrangement joins TRBV7-9 to TRBJ2-2, with D perhaps TRBD1 (5 bases). This CDR3 has 15 amino acids. CDR1 and CDR2 (germline): SEHNR, FQNEAQ (reference sequence). V lost 1 base and J lost 6, with 12 bases in between. The CDR3 DNA is TGTGCCAGCAGCTTAGGAGCAGGGCCCGCCGGGGAGCTGTTTTTT. It codes for CASSLGAGPAGELFF.

The chain is built from TRBV19 and TRBJ1-5, with TRBD1 as a possible D gene (5 bases). Trimming left V 3 bases short and J 9 bases short, with 18 bases between. Germline V gives CDR1 LNHDA, CDR2 SQIVND (reference sequence). This CDR3 has 15 residues. CDR3 sequence reads: CASSIRAGSGMPQHF. The CDR3 DNA is TGTGCCAGTAGTATTAGGGCAGGGTCCGGAATGCCCCAGCATTTT.

This clone was detected only a few times. This rearrangement joins TRBV13 to TRBJ1-5; possibly TRBD1 for D (5 bases). The V gene's germline CDR1 is PRHDT and CDR2 FYEKMQ (reference sequence). The length of the CDR3 is 14 residues. V was clipped by 2 bases and J by 3 bases, with 8 bases between them. DNA of the CDR3: TGTGCCAGCAGCTTAAGACAGCTCAATCAGCCCCAGCATTTT. This codes for CASSLRQLNQPQHF.

The CDR3 coding sequence is TGCGCCAGCAGTACGGGACAGCAGTACAATGAGCAGTTCTTC. Protein product: CASSTGQQYNEQFF. The rearrangement joins TRBV5-1 to TRBJ2-1, with 7 nucleotides matching TRBD1. Germline CDR1 and CDR2: SGHRS and YFSETQ. This CDR3 has 14 amino acids. J gave up 4 bases and V 5 bases, and 6 bases lay outside the gene matches.

This chain joins TRBV11-3 and TRBJ1-2, with D uncertain. CDR3 length: 14 residues. Germline CDR1 SGHNT, CDR2 YENEEA. V gave up 4 bases and J gave up 4 bases, with 13 bases separating them. The CDR3: CASSWAAGSYGYTF. Written as DNA, the CDR3 is TGTGCCAGCAGCTGGGCGGCGGGGAGCTATGGCTACACCTTC.

This chain joins TRBV11-2 and TRBJ2-3; 9 positions agree with TRBD2. The germline CDR1 and CDR2 sequences are SGHAT and FQNNGV. Losses at the gene ends were 2 bases for V and 0 bases for J; bases not matched to a gene: 6. The CDR3 runs 17 residues. CDR3 sequence (DNA): TGTGCCAGCAGCTTATCCGCGGGGGGGCCGAGCACAGATACGCAGTATTTT. As protein: CASSLSAGGPSTDTQYF.

CDR3 nucleotides: TGTGCCAGCAGCTCTCGGACTAGCACCTACAATGAGCAGTTCTTC. Protein product: CASSSRTSTYNEQFF. This chain joins TRBV9 and TRBJ2-1; TRBD2 aligns across 8 bases. Per germline, CDR1 SGDLS and CDR2 YYNGEE. J was trimmed by 2 bases and V by 4 bases; bases with no gene match: 5. The CDR3 is made up of 15 amino acids.

V is TRBV10-3 and J is TRBJ1-4; TRBD1 matches at 7 bases. This CDR3 comprises 16 residues. V lost 2 bases, J lost 2 bases, and 5 bases stayed unmatched. Germline CDR1 ENHRY, CDR2 SYGVKD. The CDR3 reads CAISETGVGTNEKLFF. CDR3 DNA sequence: TGTGCCATCAGTGAGACAGGGGTAGGCACTAATGAAAAACTGTTTTTT.

The chain uses TRBV6-1 and TRBJ2-6; D gene uncertain. CDR1 is MNHNS, CDR2 SASEGT, per germline. V shed 4 bases and J shed 10 bases, with 17 bases lying between them. The CDR3 has 15 amino acids. CDR3 sequence: CASSAAILRLNVLTF. The CDR3 DNA reads TGTGCCAGCAGTGCAGCGATCCTACGTTTGAACGTCCTGACTTTC.